The T cell receptor (beta chain) described here comes from a study of T cells in Graves' hyperthyroidism and ophthalmopathy. RNA transcripts provided the source from which TCR beta CDR3 regions were amplified. The HTBI primer set drove a first-round RT-PCR of the TCR CDR3. TCRdb passed the multiplex PCR reads through MiXCR, listing each CDR3 protein once. The profile shows about 280,000 distinct CDR3 sequences, less than 30% of them singletons. Deletions cut 5 bases from V and 3 bases from J, with 7 bases between. The CDR3 covers 12 residues. Germline values: CDR1 MNHNS, CDR2 SASEGT. Hyperthyroidism had been newly diagnosed in patients aged 18 to 65, and its duration was under 2 months. Exclusion of patients followed from uncontrolled infection, other autoimmune disease, pregnancy or lactation. This clonotype was observed at least ten times.

The chain recombines TRBV6-1 with TRBJ1-2, with D hard to call. The sequenced sample consisted of blood. The receptor was isolated from a man in his forties with Graves' hyperthyroidism that later progressed to Graves' ophthalmopathy. CDR3 residues: CASSRLDYGYTF. DNA of the CDR3: TGTGCCAGCAGTCGGTTGGACTATGGCTACACCTTC.